A single sample gave rise to the 12 T cell receptor beta chains below, sequenced in a study of OX40 agonist ivuxolimab in advanced cancers. Assay: immunoSEQ multiplex PCR; the TCRdb copy retains only in-frame clones and omits some. This table has roughly 68,000 clones, 89% appearing once. The source material was CD4+ or CD8+ T cells sorted from blood, sampled in a trial of the OX40 agonist ivuxolimab. The receptors were gathered from an adult with an advanced solid tumor such as melanoma, head and neck, liver or kidney cancer.

This clone was seen once. The chain links TRBV28 to TRBJ2-5; tentatively, D is TRBD1 (6 bases). TRBJ2-7 explains the end of the DNA better; the J call may be wrong. Germline CDR1 reads MDHEN; CDR2 reads SYDVKM. The CDR3 runs to 15 residues. The CDR3 region has the DNA TGTGCCAGCAGCTTCCCCGAAGGCAGGGGTTACGAGCAGTACTTC. Translated: CASSFPEGRGYEQYF.

CDR3 nucleotides: TGTGCCAGCAGCGGGGACAGGGCCGGGGAGCTGTTTTTT. Its protein product is CASSGDRAGELFF. The V call is TRBV9, the J call TRBJ2-2, with 9 positions matching TRBD1. Looked up from germline, CDR1 is SGDLS and CDR2 is YYNGEE. The CDR3 loop spans 13 amino acids. V gave up 3 bases and J gave up 6 bases; unmatched junction bases: 0.

This chain joins TRBV19 and TRBJ2-1; D remains ambiguous. The CDR3 runs 12 residues. Germline V CDR1 and CDR2: LNHDA, SQIVND (reference sequence). V shed 2 bases and J shed 9 bases, with 8 bases lying between them. CDR3 sequence: CASSISSREQFF. CDR3 in DNA: TGTGCCAGTAGTATATCCAGCCGTGAGCAGTTCTTC.

The chain has TRBV19 and TRBJ2-1; TRBD2 matches at 7 bases. There are 17 residues in the CDR3. Looked up from germline, CDR1 is LNHDA and CDR2 is SQIVND (reference sequence). V dropped 0 bases and J dropped 7; count of bases not matched to a gene: 12. The CDR3 coding sequence is TGTGCCAGTAGTATAGACACGGGGCGGGGGTATTTGAATGAGCAGTTCTTC. This sequence encodes CASSIDTGRGYLNEQFF.

V is TRBV19 and J is TRBJ1-2; D is unclear. Trimming pared 6 bases from V and 5 bases from J, leaving 10 bases between. The CDR3 is made up of 12 amino acids. Germline CDR1 and CDR2: LNHDA and SQIVND (reference sequence). CDR3 sequence (DNA): TGTGCCAGTAGACCGAATTATTATGGCTACACCTTC. Translation: CASRPNYYGYTF.

The rearrangement uses TRBV27 and TRBJ2-1; D may be TRBD1 (5 bases). The V gene lost 6 bases and the J gene lost 1 base, with 13 bases spanning the gap. The length of the CDR3 is 15 residues. The germline CDR1 and CDR2 sequences are MNHEY and SMNVEV (reference sequence). The CDR3 DNA is TGTGCCAGCAGGAAGATCCAGGGTTCCTACAATGAGCAGTTCTTC. Its protein product is CASRKIQGSYNEQFF.

This clone was picked up one time. J is TRBJ1-3 and V is TRBV6-5, with a tentative D call TRBD1 (6 bases). CDR1 MNHEY and CDR2 SVGAGI come from the germline V gene. Trimming took off 4 bases at V and 0 bases at J, with 10 bases between the two ends. The CDR3 covers 15 residues. CDR3 bases: TGTGCCAGCAGTTCAGGGGCCGCCTCTGGAAACACCATATATTTT. This gives the protein CASSSGAASGNTIYF.

Worth noting for this clone: This CDR3 is also generated by other DNA sequences in the sample. The chain couples TRBV5-1 to TRBJ2-2; D not certain. The CDR3 covers 14 residues. V dropped 0 bases and J dropped 1 base, with 4 bases sitting between them. Germline-derived CDR1 and CDR2 are SGHRS and YFSETQ. CDR3 nucleotide sequence: TGCGCCAGCAGCTTGGCAGGGAACACCGGGGAGCTGTTTTTT. It yields the protein CASSLAGNTGELFF.

The chain joins TRBV5-1 to TRBJ1-4; D ambiguous. Germline CDR1 SGHRS, CDR2 YFSETQ. Trimming cost V 4 bases and J 0 bases, with 7 bases left between them. CDR3 length equals 14 residues. In DNA, the CDR3 is TGCGCCAGCAGCATGGCAGCAACTAATGAAAAACTGTTTTTT. Its protein product is CASSMAATNEKLFF.

V gene TRBV4-2 combines with J gene TRBJ2-5; D gene ambiguous. Looked up from germline, CDR1 is LGHNA and CDR2 is YNFKEQ. The CDR3 consists of 13 residues. V was pared by 1 base and J by 2 bases, with 5 bases between. As DNA, the CDR3 is TGTGCCAGCAGCCAAGGGGAACAAGAGACCCAGTACTTC. Its protein product is CASSQGEQETQYF.

As regards this clone: Different DNA sequences within this sample yield the same CDR3. This chain uses TRBV9 with TRBJ2-5, with 8 bases that match TRBD1. The CDR3 has 13 amino acids. The germline V gene encodes CDR1 SGDLS and CDR2 YYNGEE. J was trimmed by 5 bases and V by 2 bases; bases with no gene match: 2. The CDR3 bases are TGTGCCAGCAGCGTCGACAGGGGTGAGACCCAGTACTTC. It codes for CASSVDRGETQYF.

The chain employs TRBV28 and TRBJ2-7, with unresolved D. CDR1 is MDHEN, CDR2 SYDVKM, per germline. Trimming removed 3 bases at V and 4 bases at J, with 10 bases between. The CDR3 contains 13 residues. The CDR3 spells CASSFVVRYEQYF. The CDR3 bases are TGTGCCAGCAGTTTCGTAGTTAGGTACGAGCAGTACTTC.